The 17 T cell receptor beta chains given below trace back to one sample, sequenced in a study of CD8+ T cells in alopecia areata. Extraction of RNA preceded its reverse transcription into cDNA, which served as the sequencing template. Measured with immunoSEQ multiplex PCR; TCRdb has only the in-frame clones, and not every one. The top ten hold approximately 2.6% of the sample, which has 100,000 to 150,000 clones, 55% to 70% seen once. Sequenced: CD4+ T cells sorted from blood. The source is a human donor in good health.

This chain connects TRBV29-1 to TRBJ2-7, with D possibly being TRBD1 (6 bases). Trimming left V 6 bases short and J 6 bases short, with 12 bases between. This CDR3 contains 11 residues. Germline CDR1 and CDR2: SQVTM and ANQGSEA. Here the CDR3 reads CSVGDTSEQYF. CDR3 nucleotides: TGCAGCGTAGGGGACACGAGCGAGCAGTACTTC.

CDR3 amino acids: CASSFGRAPEDIQYF. In nucleotides, the CDR3 is TGTGCCAGCAGCTTTGGACGCGCCCCGGAGGACATTCAGTACTTC. This sequence joins TRBV7-8 and TRBJ2-4; possibly TRBD2 for D (5 bases). The V gene lost 3 bases and the J gene lost 8 bases, with 17 bases spanning the gap. This CDR3 has 15 residues. Germline V gene data show CDR1 as SGHVS and CDR2 as FQNEAQ.

The rearrangement uses TRBV20-1 and TRBJ2-1; 8 bases are a match to TRBD1. The germline V gene has CDR1 DFQATT and CDR2 SNEGSKA (reference sequence). Trimming cost V 4 bases and J 7 bases; bases outside gene matches: 0. The CDR3 sequence is 11 residues long. CDR3 sequence (DNA): TGCAGTGCTAACAGGGGGAATGAGCAGTTCTTC. Residues: CSANRGNEQFF.

The sample holds a few counts of this clone. The genes are TRBV29-1 and TRBJ2-7; TRBD2 matches 8 bases. Per germline, CDR1 SQVTM and CDR2 ANQGSEA. The CDR3 loop spans 15 amino acids. J gave up 3 bases and V 0 bases, and 7 bases lay outside the gene matches. The CDR3 here is CSVEDLRGGNYEQYF. CDR3 DNA: TGCAGCGTTGAAGATCTTCGGGGGGGGAACTACGAGCAGTACTTC.

This clone was picked up a small number of times. The rearrangement links TRBV7-8 to TRBJ2-1; 10 bases are shared with TRBD1. CDR1 SGHVS and CDR2 FQNEAQ come from the germline V gene. The CDR3 length is 16 residues. V was clipped by 4 bases and J by 6 bases; unmatched bases: 9. CDR3 in amino acids: CASSSFDRGLFNEQFF. CDR3 nucleotide sequence: TGTGCCAGCAGCTCCTTTGACAGGGGGCTGTTCAATGAGCAGTTCTTC.

The chain has TRBV30 and TRBJ1-5; D is ambiguous. Deletions cut 8 bases from V and 2 bases from J, with 19 bases between. The CDR3 length is 15 residues. Germline lookup yields CDR1 GTSNPN and CDR2 SVGIG (reference sequence). The CDR3: CAASLPGYGNQPQHF. Written as DNA, the CDR3 is TGTGCCGCATCCCTTCCGGGGTATGGCAATCAGCCCCAGCATTTT.

The chain recombines TRBV30 with TRBJ2-7; D call uncertain. V was clipped by 3 bases and J by 5 bases, with 8 bases between them. The CDR3 is 11 residues long. Germline loops: CDR1 GTSNPN, CDR2 SVGIG (reference sequence). Here the CDR3 reads CAWSLADEQYF. CDR3 DNA sequence: TGTGCCTGGAGCCTCGCGGACGAGCAGTACTTC.

The V and J genes are TRBV29-1 and TRBJ1-2, with D tentatively TRBD1 (6 bases). Trimming took off 7 bases at V and 1 base at J, with 13 bases between the two ends. CDR3 length: 13 amino acids. Per germline, CDR1 SQVTM and CDR2 ANQGSEA. In DNA, the CDR3 is TGCAGCGCGTTGGACAGCTTTAACTATGGCTACACCTTC. The encoded protein is CSALDSFNYGYTF.

This clone was counted a single time. This chain uses TRBV2 with TRBJ2-1; D is undetermined. Trimming took 5 bases from V and 7 from J, leaving 6 bases between them. The CDR3 covers 11 residues. CDR1 is SNHLY, CDR2 FYNNEI, per germline. The CDR3 loop is CASSRRNEQFF. In DNA form, the CDR3 reads TGTGCCAGCAGTAGGCGGAATGAGCAGTTCTTC.

The chain combines TRBV7-3 with TRBJ2-3, with a possible D match to TRBD1 (6 bases). Between the trimmed V and J ends, which lost 1 base and 4 bases, there was a span of 9 bases. The CDR3 extends over 14 amino acids. From germline, CDR1 is SGHTA and CDR2 FQGTGA. In nucleotides, the CDR3 is TGTGCCAGCAGCTTAAGTCAGGGGCCAGATACGCAGTATTTT. Encoded protein: CASSLSQGPDTQYF. The variable domain in full, completed from reference TRBV7-3 and TRBJ2-3, reads GAGVSQTPSNKVTEKGKYVELRCDPISGHTALYWYRQSLGQGPEFLIYFQGTGAADDSGLPNDRFFAVRPEGSVSTLKIQRTERGDSAVYLCASSLSQGPDTQYFGPGTRLTVL.

The chain carries TRBV27 and TRBJ1-6; TRBD1 agrees at 8 bases. Germline V gene sequence: CDR1 MNHEY, CDR2 SMNVEV (reference sequence). V lost 5 bases and J lost 14; bases outside the gene matches: 8. CDR3 length: 13 amino acids. The DNA of the CDR3 is TGTGCCAGCAGTCGACCGGGACAGGAATCCCTCCACTTT. Residues: CASSRPGQESLHF.

This chain connects TRBV10-3 to TRBJ1-1, with 7 bases matching TRBD1. CDR3 length: 15 amino acids. V shed 0 bases, J shed 5 bases, and the junction held 6 bases outside the gene matches. CDR1 is ENHRY and CDR2 is SYGVKD in the germline V gene. CDR3 sequence (DNA): TGTGCCATCAGTGAGTCGCGACAGGGAAGGACTGAAGCTTTCTTT. Translated: CAISESRQGRTEAFF.

The V gene is TRBV28, the J gene TRBJ2-6; no clear D. The V gene's germline CDR1 is MDHEN and CDR2 SYDVKM. Trimming took off 10 bases at V and 4 bases at J, with 11 bases between the two ends. CDR3 length: 13 amino acids. CDR3 DNA sequence: TGTGCCACCATCGCGGCCGGGGCCAACGTCCTGACTTTC. Amino acid sequence: CATIAAGANVLTF. Variable domain in full (rest from reference TRBV28 and TRBJ2-6): DVKVTQSSRYLVKRTGEKVFLECVQDMDHENMFWYRQDPGLGLRLIYFSYDVKMKEKGDIPEGYSVSREKKERFSLILESASTNQTSMYLCATIAAGANVLTFGAGSRLTVL.

The gene calls are TRBV30 and TRBJ1-5; 7 positions match TRBD1. Trimming removed 6 bases from V and 4 bases from J; junction bases left unmatched: 9. CDR1 and CDR2 from the germline V gene are GTSNPN and SVGIG (reference sequence). This CDR3 is built from 14 residues. DNA for the CDR3: TGTGCCTGCAGAGGCACAGGGGATAATCAGCCCCAGCATTTT. Its protein is CACRGTGDNQPQHF.

This sequence joins TRBV6-1 and TRBJ2-3; D is perhaps TRBD1 (8 bases). From germline, CDR1 is MNHNS and CDR2 SASEGT. V lost 8 bases, J lost 6 bases, and 21 bases lay in between. There are 15 residues in the CDR3. The CDR3 protein is CASLSGAGGADTQYF. The CDR3, as DNA: TGTGCCAGCTTAAGCGGGGCAGGGGGCGCGGATACGCAGTATTTT.

The chain joins TRBV7-9 to TRBJ2-7; 7 bases are shared with TRBD1. The CDR3 totals 15 residues. CDR1 and CDR2 from the germline V gene are SEHNR and FQNEAQ (reference sequence). With V trimmed by 4 bases and J by 5 bases, 11 bases remained unmatched. The CDR3 loop reads CASSWPTGNLHEQYF. DNA of the CDR3: TGTGCCAGCAGCTGGCCGACAGGGAACCTCCACGAGCAGTACTTC.

The J gene is TRBJ1-2, the V gene TRBV11-2; D uncertain. Germline V CDR1 and CDR2: SGHAT, FQNNGV. This CDR3 has 15 amino acids. Trimming shortened V by 0 bases and J by 3 bases, and 11 bases separated the two germline ends. The CDR3 sequence is CASSLDWATDYGYTF. The CDR3 coding sequence is TGTGCCAGCAGCTTAGATTGGGCAACGGACTATGGCTACACCTTC.